This T cell receptor (beta chain) was found in a study of T-cell memory formation after mild COVID-19. Study summary: Each donor largely had its own TCR clusters. Notes on the study in general: CM and EM subsets held most contracting CD4+ clones; EMRA held CD8+ ones.

A word on this clonotype: The antigen remains unidentified.

Each CDR3 protein gets one entry after TCRdb re-called the 5' RACE reads with MiXCR. The data hold roughly 600,000 distinct CDR3 sequences, with roughly 17% observed a single time. With V trimmed by 2 bases and J by 5 bases, 5 bases remained unmatched. Germline V lookup: CDR1 MNHEY, CDR2 SVGAGI. The CDR3 extends over 14 amino acids. Sequenced sample: PBMCs or a T cell subset sorted from them (not recorded which). This sequence originates from an adult woman who had mild COVID-19 (a few samples of this study predate the infection). Cell type and time point are not known. The chain uses TRBV6-5 and TRBJ1-1; 7 positions agree with TRBD1. The CDR3 reads CASSYARQGTEAFF. CDR3 nucleotide sequence: TGTGCCAGCAGTTACGCCCGACAGGGAACTGAAGCTTTCTTT.